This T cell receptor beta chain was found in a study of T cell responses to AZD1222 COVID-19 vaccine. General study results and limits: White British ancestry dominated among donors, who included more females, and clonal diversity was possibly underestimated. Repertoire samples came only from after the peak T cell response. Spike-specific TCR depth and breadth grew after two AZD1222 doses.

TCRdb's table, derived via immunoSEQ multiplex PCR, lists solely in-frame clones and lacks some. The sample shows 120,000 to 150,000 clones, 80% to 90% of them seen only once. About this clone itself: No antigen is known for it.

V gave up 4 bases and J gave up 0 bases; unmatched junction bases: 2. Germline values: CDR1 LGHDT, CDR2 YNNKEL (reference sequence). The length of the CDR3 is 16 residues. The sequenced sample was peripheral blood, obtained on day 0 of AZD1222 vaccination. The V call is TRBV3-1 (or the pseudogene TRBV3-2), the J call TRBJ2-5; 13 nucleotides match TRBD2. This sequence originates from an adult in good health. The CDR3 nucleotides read TGTGCCAGCAGCCGGGGACTAGCGGGATACCAAGAGACCCAGTACTTC. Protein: CASSRGLAGYQETQYF.